Listed below are T cell receptor beta chains from one sample, sequenced in a study of cytomegalovirus exposure and HLA in healthy donors. The data were produced by immunoSEQ multiplex PCR, yet TCRdb's version contains in-frame clones alone and is incomplete. In the table there are approximately 44,000 clones, 87% of which are singletons. Source material: PBMCs. The receptors derive from a middle-aged woman in good health and CMV-seropositive. Both conserved end residues are part of each CDR3. Fields, in order: J gene, V gene, clone size, D gene, CDR3 DNA, CDR3 protein. D genes are given only for firm matches. Size tells how often a clone was seen (once, few, many) or the class of an expanded clone, and some rows leave it out.

>TRBJ2-2|TRBV10-3|few|-
TGTGCCATCAGTGAGGGGGAGCGAACCGGGGAGCTGTTTTTT
CAISEGERTGELFF
>TRBJ2-3|TRBV13|-|TRBD2
TGTGCCAGCAGCTTTTATAGCGGGGGTTCTACTAGCACAGATACGCAGTATTTT
CASSFYSGGSTSTDTQYF
>TRBJ1-6|TRBV6-5|-|-
TGTGCCAGCAGTTACGGTAGACAGCGATCCAATTCACCCCTCCACTTT
CASSYGRQRSNSPLHF
>TRBJ1-2|TRBV7-2|-|TRBD1
TGTGCCAGCAGGCCGGCACAGGGGGTTAACGATGGCTACACCTTC
CASRPAQGVNDGYTF
>TRBJ2-7|TRBV11-2|-|TRBD2
TGTGCCAGCAGCTTAACGCAACTAGCGGCCTACGAGCAGTACTTC
CASSLTQLAAYEQYF
>TRBJ2-1|TRBV6-6|-|-
TGTGCCAGCAATAAGGGCCGGGACACAACAGGAAATGAGCAGTTCTTC
CASNKGRDTTGNEQFF
>TRBJ2-5|TRBV7-7|-|TRBD2
TGTGCCAGCAGCTATAGCGGGGGGGAAAAAGTGACCCAGTACTTC
CASSYSGGEKVTQYF
>TRBJ2-7|TRBV27|once|TRBD2
TGTGCCAGCAGTTCGCCGGGACTAGCGGGAACAAACGAGCAGTACTTC
CASSSPGLAGTNEQYF
>TRBJ2-3|TRBV5-1|-|-
TGCGCCAGCAGCATCGGACTCCCCACAGATACGCAGTATTTT
CASSIGLPTDTQYF
>TRBJ2-1|TRBV18|-|TRBD2
TGTGCCAGCTCCCCACCGGGACTAGCGGGCAACAATGAGCAGTTCTTC
CASSPPGLAGNNEQFF
>TRBJ2-1|TRBV9|-|TRBD2
TGTGCCAGCAGCGTAGGACTAGCAAGCTCCTACAATGAGCAGTTCTTC
CASSVGLASSYNEQFF
>TRBJ1-1|TRBV27|-|-
TGTGCCAGCATTCCTCTGGGGCTAGTCGGCACTGAAGCTTTCTTT
CASIPLGLVGTEAFF
>TRBJ1-2|TRBV13|-|TRBD1
TGTGCCAGCAGCTTTCCCTACAGGGGAAGAGGTGGCTACACCTTC
CASSFPYRGRGGYTF